Listed below are T cell receptor beta chains from one sample, sequenced in a study of blood T cells in healthy people across ages. TCRdb re-called the 5' RACE reads with MiXCR, one entry per CDR3 protein. The repertoire has 650,000 to 800,000 distinct CDR3 sequences, under 55% of them found once; the top ten carry about a fifth. Material: blood. The source of these receptors is a man in his sixties in good health. The CDR3 runs from the conserved cysteine through the conserved F or W. Each record gives: CDR3 DNA, CDR3 protein, clone size, V gene, J gene, D gene. D genes are given only for firm matches. Expanded clones are given a class, and other clones once, few, many or no size at all.

cdr3_nt: TGTGCCGGCAGCTTAGGGACAGGGGTTAATTCACCCCTCCACTTT
cdr3_aa: CAGSLGTGVNSPLHF
clone_size: NA
v_call: TRBV7-9
j_call: TRBJ1-6
d_call: TRBD1

cdr3_nt: TGTGCCAGCAGTTCCACGGGCGACAGGAGGAGCTCCTACGAGCAGTACTTC
cdr3_aa: CASSSTGDRRSSYEQYF
clone_size: few
v_call: TRBV12-3/TRBV12-4
j_call: TRBJ2-7
d_call: NA

cdr3_nt: TGTGCCAGCAGTTTAGCCGGGGGAGGGAATTACAATGGGCAGTTCTTC
cdr3_aa: CASSLAGGGNYNGQFF
clone_size: NA
v_call: TRBV27
j_call: TRBJ2-1
d_call: TRBD2

cdr3_nt: TGTGCCAGCTACGGGGACAGTTTAGGAGAGACCCAGTACTTC
cdr3_aa: CASYGDSLGETQYF
clone_size: few
v_call: TRBV28
j_call: TRBJ2-5
d_call: TRBD1

cdr3_nt: TGTGCCAGCAGGCTGACAGCGGGGGAAGCCTACGAGCAGTACTTC
cdr3_aa: CASRLTAGEAYEQYF
clone_size: NA
v_call: TRBV6-1
j_call: TRBJ2-7
d_call: TRBD2

cdr3_nt: TGCGCCAGCAGAAGTGGGGGGACGAACACTGAAGCTTTCTTT
cdr3_aa: CASRSGGTNTEAFF
clone_size: NA
v_call: TRBV5-1
j_call: TRBJ1-1
d_call: NA

cdr3_nt: TGTGCCAGCAGCGCGAGGCCACAGGGGGTCGAAGAGACCCAGTACTTC
cdr3_aa: CASSARPQGVEETQYF
clone_size: NA
v_call: TRBV9
j_call: TRBJ2-5
d_call: TRBD1

cdr3_nt: TGTGCCAGCGGGGGGGGGTTAGATACGCAGTATTTT
cdr3_aa: CASGGGLDTQYF
clone_size: NA
v_call: TRBV9
j_call: TRBJ2-3
d_call: TRBD2

cdr3_nt: TGTGCCAGCAGCGTAGAGCGCTCTGAGCAGTACTTC
cdr3_aa: CASSVERSEQYF
clone_size: few
v_call: TRBV9
j_call: TRBJ2-7
d_call: NA

cdr3_nt: TGTGCCAGCAGACCCCTGACCGGACAGGGAAATCTAGCCAAAAACATTCAGTACTTC
cdr3_aa: CASRPLTGQGNLAKNIQYF
clone_size: NA
v_call: TRBV28
j_call: TRBJ2-4
d_call: TRBD1

cdr3_nt: TGTGCTAGTGGTCCCACCGGGGACGGCCGATATGGCTACACCTTC
cdr3_aa: CASGPTGDGRYGYTF
clone_size: NA
v_call: TRBV12-5
j_call: TRBJ1-2
d_call: NA

cdr3_nt: TGTGCCAGCAGCTCTCAACAGGGGAAGGCTAACTATGGCTACACCTTC
cdr3_aa: CASSSQQGKANYGYTF
clone_size: NA
v_call: TRBV13
j_call: TRBJ1-2
d_call: TRBD1

cdr3_nt: TGTGCCAGCAGTCCGACTAGCGCCTACACAGATACGCAGTATTTT
cdr3_aa: CASSPTSAYTDTQYF
clone_size: few
v_call: TRBV27
j_call: TRBJ2-3
d_call: TRBD2